Listed below are T cell receptor beta chains from one sample, sequenced in a study of metastatic and nonmetastatic thyroid tumors. TCRdb re-analyzed the PCR reads through MiXCR. The profile shows about 30,000 clones, less than 25% of them singletons. Sequenced sample: blood. These receptors were obtained from a female donor with papillary thyroid cancer or a benign thyroid nodule (not recorded which). Some clones in this sample may be carry-over from other donors' samples. Both conserved end residues are part of each CDR3. D genes are given only for firm matches. Clone size is stated in some rows and not others, as once, few, many or a class when expanded.

V	length	J	D	size	DNA	CDR3
TRBV27	15	TRBJ2-3	TRBD2	few	TGTGCCAGCAGTTTAGCGGGGGTCCTACAAGATACGCAGTATTTT	CASSLAGVLQDTQYF
TRBV27	13	TRBJ2-2	-	few	TGCGCCAGCAGTTGGACGAGTTCCGGGGAGCTGTTTTTT	CASSWTSSGELFF
TRBV24-1	14	TRBJ2-2	-	few	TGTGCCACCAGTGATCCAGGGAATGCCGGGGAGCTGTTTTTT	CATSDPGNAGELFF
TRBV2	12	TRBJ2-1	-	many	TGTGCCAGCAGACTAGTCTTTAATGAGCAGTTCTTC	CASRLVFNEQFF
TRBV28	15	TRBJ2-5	-	-	TGTGCCAGCAGTTTGATCCAGGGGGGCCAAGAGACCCAGTACTTC	CASSLIQGGQETQYF
TRBV11-1	16	TRBJ1-6	TRBD1	few	TGTGCCAGCAGCTTATGGACAGGGCGGAGGAATTCACCCCTCCACTTT	CASSLWTGRRNSPLHF
TRBV9	13	TRBJ1-2	-	many	TGTGCCAGCAGCGTAGAGTCAGGATATGGCTACACCTTC	CASSVESGYGYTF
TRBV20-1	19	TRBJ2-1	TRBD2	-	TGCAGTGCTAGAGATGGGGTAGGAGGGGCTAGCGGGAACTACAATGAGCAGTTCTTC	CSARDGVGGASGNYNEQFF
TRBV11-2	14	TRBJ2-7	-	many	TGTGCCAGCAGCTTAGATCCGGGCCCCTACGAGCAGTACTTC	CASSLDPGPYEQYF
TRBV24-1	14	TRBJ2-2	-	-	TGTGCCACTATTGATCCCAGGGGTCCCGGGGAGCTGTTTTTT	CATIDPRGPGELFF
TRBV6-1	15	TRBJ1-1	-	medium-sized	TGTGCCAGCAGTGACGTCTTCGGGGCAAACACTGAAGCTTTCTTT	CASSDVFGANTEAFF
TRBV27	14	TRBJ1-5	TRBD1	-	TGTGCCAGCAGCCCGACAGGGGGCGGCCAGCCCCAGCATTTT	CASSPTGGGQPQHF
TRBV27	13	TRBJ2-2	-	few	TGTGCCAGCAGTTTGACAAGCACCGGGGAGCTGTTTTTT	CASSLTSTGELFF
TRBV27	14	TRBJ2-5	TRBD1	-	TGTGCCAGCAGTTTCTCCCGGGACAGTACGGGCCAGTACTTC	CASSFSRDSTGQYF